These 2 T cell receptor beta chains were sequenced from one sample in a study of T cells in narcolepsy. TCRdb's copy holds only in-frame clones and misses some; the assay was immunoSEQ multiplex PCR. The sample carries about 32,000 clones, roughly 80% recorded once. Sequenced sample: memory (CD45RA-) CD4+ T cells from blood. These receptors all stem from a human donor in good health.

The chain recombines TRBV7-8 with TRBJ1-5, with TRBD1 identical over 12 bases. This CDR3 has 17 amino acids. V dropped 5 bases and J dropped 3; count of bases not matched to a gene: 8. Germline V CDR1 and CDR2: SGHVS, FQNEAQ. This CDR3 is CASSRGTGGNPNQPQHF. For the CDR3, the DNA is TGTGCCAGCAGCCGCGGGACAGGGGGCAACCCCAATCAGCCCCAGCATTTT. Based on the CDR3 plus reference TRBV7-8 and TRBJ1-5, the full variable domain is GAGVSQSPRYKVAKRGQDVALRCDPISGHVSLFWYQQALGQGPEFLTYFQNEAQLDKSGLPSDRFFAERPEGSVSTLKIQRTQQEDSAVYLCASSRGTGGNPNQPQHFGDGTRLSIL.

The J gene is TRBJ2-3, the V gene TRBV30; TRBD2 might be the D (6 bases). The CDR3 loop spans 13 amino acids. Germline assignment: CDR1 GTSNPN and CDR2 SVGIG (reference sequence). With 3 bases removed from V and 2 bases from J, the gap between germline ends came to 9 bases. In nucleotides, the CDR3 is TGTGCCTGGAGGATAGCGGCCACAGATACGCAGTATTTT. Its protein is CAWRIAATDTQYF.